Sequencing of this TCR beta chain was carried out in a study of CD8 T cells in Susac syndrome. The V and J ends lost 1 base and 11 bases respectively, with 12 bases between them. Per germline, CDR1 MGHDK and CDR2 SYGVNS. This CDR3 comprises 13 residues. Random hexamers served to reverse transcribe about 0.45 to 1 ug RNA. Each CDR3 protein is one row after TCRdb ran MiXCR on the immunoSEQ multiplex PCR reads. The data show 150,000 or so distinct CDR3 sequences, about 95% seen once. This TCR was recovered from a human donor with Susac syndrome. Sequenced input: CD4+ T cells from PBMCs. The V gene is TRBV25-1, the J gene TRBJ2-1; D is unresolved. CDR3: CASSESTVLKQFF. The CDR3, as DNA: TGTGCCAGCAGTGAATCTACGGTATTAAAGCAGTTCTTC.